The clone carrying this TCR beta chain was seen many times. The sample belongs to a study of read filtering for tumor transcriptome and immune sequencing. About the research overall: Patients were approximately 17 male and roughly 15 female, mean age approximately 60 years, range roughly 47 to 85. Transcriptome libraries were built from DNase-treated RNA. Per sample, TCR-region reads ranged about 4 to 11 million by IR-seq, roughly 85 to 1,400 by RNA-seq.

Germline CDR1 reads MNHEY; CDR2 reads SMNVEV (reference sequence). The CDR3 contains 14 residues. The J segment lost 4 bases and the V segment lost 3 bases, leaving 5 bases of the junction unmatched. The library was built from around 380 ng RNA with molecular barcoded adaptors for alpha/delta and beta/gamma chains. TCRdb independently ran MiXCR on the reads; one entry per CDR3 protein. The sample carries 45,000 to 50,000 distinct CDR3 sequences, over 9.5% recorded once. The TCR originated in a donor at least 40 years old with multiple myeloma. The sample comprised a population of CD138-negative cells sorted from bone marrow. The chain joins TRBV27 to TRBJ2-5, with TRBD1 identical over 7 bases. The CDR3 nucleotides read TGTGCCAGCAGTTTCAACAGGGGCTTAGAGACCCAGTACTTC. This translates into CASSFNRGLETQYF.